A selection of T cell receptor beta chains follows, all from one sample in a study of T-cell reconstitution after alpha-beta-depleted transplantation in children. One entry per CDR3 protein, called by TCRdb with MiXCR from the PCR reads. The profile shows about 1,000,000 distinct CDR3 sequences, roughly 29% of them singletons. The sample was PBMCs, mostly from graft donor cells, taken 360 days after TCRalphabeta/CD19-depleted stem cell transplant. The receptor source for this set is a boy in the first two years of life who had a stem cell transplant for SCID, so the T cells may come from the graft donor. The CDR3 runs from the conserved cysteine through the conserved F or W. The order of the fields is CDR3 DNA, CDR3 protein, D gene, V gene, clone size, J gene. D genes are given only for firm matches. Size values are once, few and many counts, or a class for expanded clones, and some rows have none.

DNA: TGTGCCAGCAGCTCCTACCCGGGACACTCCACCGGGGAGCTGTTTTTT; CDR3: CASSSYPGHSTGELFF; D: NA; V: TRBV7-3; size: NA; J: TRBJ2-2
DNA: TGTGCCAGTAGGAAATCGAAACTTTTGACTCTGTTCTTC; CDR3: CASRKSKLLTLFF; D: NA; V: TRBV19; size: few; J: TRBJ2-1
DNA: TGCGCCAGCAGCTTTGGGACAGCGACGACTTACGAGCAGTACTTC; CDR3: CASSFGTATTYEQYF; D: TRBD1; V: TRBV5-1; size: NA; J: TRBJ2-7
DNA: TGTGCCAGCAGTCCCGGACAGGGGATGTATGGCTACACCTTC; CDR3: CASSPGQGMYGYTF; D: TRBD1; V: TRBV27; size: NA; J: TRBJ1-2
DNA: TGTGCCAGCACCTTGACGTCTTATCGGAACACTGAAGCTTTCTTT; CDR3: CASTLTSYRNTEAFF; D: NA; V: TRBV7-2; size: NA; J: TRBJ1-1
DNA: TGCGCCAGCAGCCAGTATGAACCGGGCACAGATACGCAGTATTTT; CDR3: CASSQYEPGTDTQYF; D: NA; V: TRBV4-1; size: few; J: TRBJ2-3
DNA: TGCCCCAAGAATCGGGCAGAAGAGCAGTTCTTC; CDR3: CPKNRAEEQFF; D: NA; V: TRBV4-1; size: NA; J: TRBJ2-1
DNA: TGTGCCAGCAGCTTAGGTGGGCTAGCGGGGGGGGACAATGAGCAGTTCTTC; CDR3: CASSLGGLAGGDNEQFF; D: TRBD2; V: TRBV7-6; size: NA; J: TRBJ2-1
DNA: TGCAGGGCTGGATCGAGGGGCACAGATACGCAGTATTTT; CDR3: CRAGSRGTDTQYF; D: NA; V: TRBV20-1; size: NA; J: TRBJ2-3
DNA: TGTGCCAGCAGCCGTGGTGGGGGGCTTTGGTACGAGCAGTACTTC; CDR3: CASSRGGGLWYEQYF; D: NA; V: TRBV12-3/TRBV12-4; size: few; J: TRBJ2-7
DNA: TGCAGTGCCACGGGGGGGACCTCTAGCACAGATACGCAGTATTTT; CDR3: CSATGGTSSTDTQYF; D: TRBD2; V: TRBV20-1; size: NA; J: TRBJ2-3
DNA: TGTGCCAGCAGTTCCGGTTCGACAGGGAAGGGAGGCTACACCTTC; CDR3: CASSSGSTGKGGYTF; D: TRBD1; V: TRBV12-3/TRBV12-4; size: NA; J: TRBJ1-2
DNA: TGTGCCAGCAGCCAAGATTCGGGGGGGTTCACTGAAGCTTTCTTT; CDR3: CASSQDSGGFTEAFF; D: NA; V: TRBV3-1; size: NA; J: TRBJ1-1
DNA: TGTGCCATCGAAGGGGTAGCGGGGGGCAATGAGCAGTTCTTC; CDR3: CAIEGVAGGNEQFF; D: TRBD2; V: TRBV10-3; size: NA; J: TRBJ2-1
DNA: TGTGCCAGCAGTATGGAGGTTCATAGCAATCAGCCCCAGCATTTT; CDR3: CASSMEVHSNQPQHF; D: NA; V: TRBV12-3/TRBV12-4; size: NA; J: TRBJ1-5
DNA: TGCAGTGCTAGGTATAGCGGGAATGAGCAGTTCTTC; CDR3: CSARYSGNEQFF; D: TRBD2; V: TRBV20-1; size: NA; J: TRBJ2-1
DNA: TGTGCCACCAGCGCAGGGGGGACTGATTACGAGCAGTACTTC; CDR3: CATSAGGTDYEQYF; D: NA; V: TRBV24-1; size: NA; J: TRBJ2-7
DNA: TGTGCCATCAGTTCAGATTCCAATCAGCCCCAGCATTTT; CDR3: CAISSDSNQPQHF; D: NA; V: TRBV10-3; size: many; J: TRBJ1-5
DNA: TGCCCTGGTGGGCCTGCTGAGCAGTTCTTC; CDR3: CPGGPAEQFF; D: NA; V: TRBV4-3; size: few; J: TRBJ2-1
DNA: TGTGCCAGCAGCCCCGGGACTAGCAGAAAGAGGGCAGATACGCAGTATTTT; CDR3: CASSPGTSRKRADTQYF; D: TRBD2; V: TRBV12-3/TRBV12-4; size: few; J: TRBJ2-3
DNA: TGTGCCACCAGCAGACCGCCCCGGCTGCGGTTTGTCGGTAGGAACACTGAAGCTTTCTTT; CDR3: CATSRPPRLRFVGRNTEAFF; D: NA; V: TRBV15; size: NA; J: TRBJ1-1
DNA: TGCGCCAGCAGCTTGAGTGGGAAGGGCAATCAGCCCCAGCATTTT; CDR3: CASSLSGKGNQPQHF; D: NA; V: TRBV5-1; size: NA; J: TRBJ1-5
DNA: TGCGCCAGCAGCTTGGTTTCGGAGTACGAGCAGTACTTC; CDR3: CASSLVSEYEQYF; D: NA; V: TRBV5-1; size: few; J: TRBJ2-7
DNA: TGCGCCAGCAGCATGGCCGGGGGTTGGGGGACCCAGTACTTC; CDR3: CASSMAGGWGTQYF; D: NA; V: TRBV5-1; size: NA; J: TRBJ2-5
DNA: TGTGCCAGCAGTTTAACAGGGGATTTAAGTGGCTACACCTTC; CDR3: CASSLTGDLSGYTF; D: TRBD1; V: TRBV28; size: NA; J: TRBJ1-2
DNA: TGTGCCAGCAGCCAAGTAGCGGGAGCTTGGACCGGGGAGCTGTTTTTT; CDR3: CASSQVAGAWTGELFF; D: TRBD2; V: TRBV3-1; size: few; J: TRBJ2-2
DNA: TGTGCCAGCAGTTACGCGGCGGGGCTCTCTGGCTACACCTTC; CDR3: CASSYAAGLSGYTF; D: NA; V: TRBV6-2/TRBV6-3; size: NA; J: TRBJ1-2
DNA: TGTGCCAGCAGTTTCTCTCGGAGCAGGGGGGCGTTTGGCTACACCTTC; CDR3: CASSFSRSRGAFGYTF; D: TRBD1; V: TRBV12-3/TRBV12-4; size: few; J: TRBJ1-2
DNA: TGCGCCAGCAGCTATCTCACGAGCGGGGAGCAGTACTTC; CDR3: CASSYLTSGEQYF; D: NA; V: TRBV5-1; size: few; J: TRBJ2-7
DNA: TGCGCCAGCAGCTTGGAATCCAGGGGGTTGGGAAGCTACACCTTC; CDR3: CASSLESRGLGSYTF; D: TRBD1; V: TRBV5-1; size: NA; J: TRBJ1-2
DNA: TGTGCCAGCAGCTTAGAGGCTAGCACAGATACGCAGTATTTT; CDR3: CASSLEASTDTQYF; D: NA; V: TRBV11-2; size: many; J: TRBJ2-3
DNA: TGTGCCAGCGGACAGCGGGGGGGCGATACGCAGTATTTT; CDR3: CASGQRGGDTQYF; D: TRBD2; V: TRBV12-3/TRBV12-4; size: NA; J: TRBJ2-3
DNA: TGTGCCAGCAGTCCCCGGGACACCATCCCCCCAGATACGCAGTATTTT; CDR3: CASSPRDTIPPDTQYF; D: NA; V: TRBV12-3/TRBV12-4; size: many; J: TRBJ2-3
DNA: TGTGCCAGCAGTTACCAACAGGGCCCCTACAATGAGCAGTTCTTC; CDR3: CASSYQQGPYNEQFF; D: NA; V: TRBV6-5; size: NA; J: TRBJ2-1
DNA: TGTGCCATCAGTCCCGGTTTGGTCTCTGGAAACACCATATATTTT; CDR3: CAISPGLVSGNTIYF; D: NA; V: TRBV10-3; size: NA; J: TRBJ1-3
DNA: TGCAGCGTTGAAAAGTTAAGGACAGGTTCCTCTGAAAAACTGTTTTTT; CDR3: CSVEKLRTGSSEKLFF; D: TRBD1; V: TRBV29-1; size: NA; J: TRBJ1-4
DNA: TGTGCCAGCAGCTTGGGCAGTCTTAGCTCTGGGGCCAACGTCCTGACTTTC; CDR3: CASSLGSLSSGANVLTF; D: NA; V: TRBV5-5; size: few; J: TRBJ2-6
DNA: TGTGCCAGCAGCTCCAGGGGCAACCTTAATGAAAAACTGTTTTTT; CDR3: CASSSRGNLNEKLFF; D: NA; V: TRBV6-1; size: few; J: TRBJ1-4
DNA: TGTGCCAGCTCCCCGGACCCGCAGCGCAGCTCCTACAATGAGCAGTTCTTC; CDR3: CASSPDPQRSSYNEQFF; D: NA; V: TRBV25-1; size: few; J: TRBJ2-1
DNA: TGTGCCAGCAGCGTAGTCTTCAGGACAGCCCTACTCCCGAGCTCCTACGAGCAGTACTTC; CDR3: CASSVVFRTALLPSSYEQYF; D: NA; V: TRBV9; size: few; J: TRBJ2-7
DNA: TGTGCCACCAGCAGAGATTTGGGACAGGTAGGGAACAAGCAGTTCTTC; CDR3: CATSRDLGQVGNKQFF; D: TRBD1; V: TRBV15; size: few; J: TRBJ2-1
DNA: TGCAGTGCTAGGGGGAGGGTGGTACTTATAACTGAAGCTTTCTTT; CDR3: CSARGRVVLITEAFF; D: NA; V: TRBV20-1; size: NA; J: TRBJ1-1
DNA: TGTGCCACCAGCTCGACAGGGTTGGAGACCCAGTACTTC; CDR3: CATSSTGLETQYF; D: TRBD1; V: TRBV15; size: few; J: TRBJ2-5
DNA: TGCGCCAGCAGAAGGGGAGGGGTCATGAACACTGAAGCTTTCTTT; CDR3: CASRRGGVMNTEAFF; D: NA; V: TRBV5-1; size: NA; J: TRBJ1-1
DNA: TGTGCCAGCAGTTCGACTAGTTACTCAGATACGCAGTATTTT; CDR3: CASSSTSYSDTQYF; D: NA; V: TRBV12-3/TRBV12-4; size: NA; J: TRBJ2-3
DNA: TGTGCCAGCAGCGTAGCCCCACCAGGGGCCCTGAACACCGGGGAGCTGTTTTTT; CDR3: CASSVAPPGALNTGELFF; D: NA; V: TRBV9; size: few; J: TRBJ2-2
DNA: TGCAGTGCTAGGCTAAGCGGGGGGCGGTCCTACGAGCAGTACTTC; CDR3: CSARLSGGRSYEQYF; D: TRBD2; V: TRBV20-1; size: few; J: TRBJ2-7
DNA: TGTGCCAGCAGTTACTCGAGGTCCGGGGCGGCCTATGGCTACACCTTC; CDR3: CASSYSRSGAAYGYTF; D: NA; V: TRBV6-5; size: few; J: TRBJ1-2
DNA: TGTGCCAGCAGGGATAGGGAAGGCTACACCTTC; CDR3: CASRDREGYTF; D: NA; V: TRBV2; size: few; J: TRBJ1-2
DNA: TGTGCCAGTTCCGAGGGGACCTACGAGCAGTACTTC; CDR3: CASSEGTYEQYF; D: NA; V: TRBV7-9; size: NA; J: TRBJ2-7
DNA: TGCAGTGCCCTGACCAGCGGGGGCCCCAAGCCCGGGGAGCTGTTTTTT; CDR3: CSALTSGGPKPGELFF; D: TRBD2; V: TRBV20-1; size: few; J: TRBJ2-2
DNA: NA; CDR3: CAIRTDFFGAGELFF; D: NA; V: TRBV10-3; size: NA; J: TRBJ2-2
DNA: TGCGCCAGCAGCTTCGGGCCCTTCTCCCCCTACGAGCAGTACTTC; CDR3: CASSFGPFSPYEQYF; D: NA; V: TRBV5-1; size: NA; J: TRBJ2-7
DNA: TGTGCCAGCAGCCCTGGACAGGGGAAGGCTTTCTTT; CDR3: CASSPGQGKAFF; D: TRBD1; V: TRBV11-1; size: NA; J: TRBJ1-1
DNA: TGCGCCAGCAGCCCCCAGGGGACGAACACTGAAGCTTTCTTT; CDR3: CASSPQGTNTEAFF; D: NA; V: TRBV5-1; size: few; J: TRBJ1-1
DNA: TGTGCCAGCAGCCCGTGTGGGCCCCAGCATTTT; CDR3: CASSPCGPQHF; D: NA; V: TRBV4-2; size: once; J: TRBJ1-5
DNA: TGCGCCACCCTGAGCCTTATGAACACCGGGGAGCTGTTTTTT; CDR3: CATLSLMNTGELFF; D: NA; V: TRBV5-1; size: NA; J: TRBJ2-2
DNA: TGTGCCAGCAGCGATAAATGGGATGGCACTGAAGCTTTCTTT; CDR3: CASSDKWDGTEAFF; D: NA; V: TRBV6-2/TRBV6-3; size: NA; J: TRBJ1-1
DNA: TGTGCCAGCAGCTTATGGAGGATGGGAGAGACCCAGTACTTC; CDR3: CASSLWRMGETQYF; D: NA; V: TRBV7-9; size: many; J: TRBJ2-5